Here is one T cell receptor (beta chain) with its context. The data were taken from a study of OX40 agonist ivuxolimab in advanced cancers. In the study overall: One hepatocellular carcinoma and two cutaneous melanoma patients partially responded.

The repertoire was sequenced with immunoSEQ multiplex PCR; TCRdb's copy has only in-frame clones and lacks some. Found here are about 69,000 clones, around 89% of them singletons; the top ten hold approximately 4%. The CDR3 runs to 13 residues. V was clipped by 4 bases and J by 5 bases, with 9 bases between them. Looked up from germline, CDR1 is MNHEY and CDR2 is SMNVEV (reference sequence). Systemic immunosuppression or a history of autoimmune disease excluded patients. The receptor's source is an adult with an advanced solid tumor such as melanoma, head and neck, liver or kidney cancer. V and J are TRBV27 and TRBJ1-5, with no clear D. The sequencing here drew on CD4+ or CD8+ T cells sorted from blood, taken in a trial of the OX40 agonist ivuxolimab. The CDR3 loop reads CASSSDGYQPQHF. The CDR3 bases are TGTGCCAGCAGTTCGGACGGTTATCAGCCCCAGCATTTT.